This entry features one T cell receptor (beta chain) sequence. Its target is not known. Only in-frame clones appear in the TCRdb table, and some are missing; sequencing was by immunoSEQ multiplex PCR. The sample yields about 30,000 clones, roughly four fifths seen once. This sample was included in a study of T cells in narcolepsy. The study, taken as a whole, reports: HCRT-specific and TRIB2-specific autoreactive clonotypes appeared among same-patient CSF and blood CD4+ clonotypes.

Trimming removed 0 bases at V and 2 bases at J, with 8 bases between. Germline lookup yields CDR1 MGHRA and CDR2 YSYEKL. CDR3 length equals 15 residues. Source material: CD45RA- memory CD4+ T cells from PBMCs. This chain connects TRBV4-1 to TRBJ1-5; possibly TRBD1 for D (5 bases). The TCR was taken from a human donor with narcolepsy. Here the CDR3 reads CASSQDGGGNQPQHF. CDR3 coding DNA: TGCGCCAGCAGCCAAGATGGGGGAGGCAATCAGCCCCAGCATTTT.